The 7 T cell receptor beta chains below were found in one sample sequenced in a study of blood T cell repertoires in COVID-19. Method: immunoSEQ multiplex PCR; TCRdb's copy keeps in-frame clones and lacks some. The sample contains under 150,000 clones, approximately 87% of which appear only once. The source material was peripheral blood. All receptors come from a man aged 50 or older with active COVID-19.

J is TRBJ1-3 and V is TRBV25-1, with D possibly TRBD1 on 6 matching bases. Germline CDR1 reads MGHDK; CDR2 reads SYGVNS. The germline V and J ends were trimmed by 6 bases and 5 bases, with 11 bases remaining between them. The CDR3 has 13 residues. The CDR3 protein is CASSPDRRNTIYF. The CDR3 region has the DNA TGTGCCAGCAGCCCGGACAGAAGAAACACCATATATTTT.

This clone was counted once. The J gene is TRBJ1-2, the V gene TRBV5-6, with D tentatively TRBD1 (5 bases). The V end was cut by 0 bases, the J end by 7 bases, with 19 bases between. Germline V CDR1 and CDR2: SGHDT, YYEEEE. The CDR3 length is 16 residues. The CDR3 sequence: CASSLADGAGGAGYTF. DNA of the CDR3: TGTGCCAGCAGCTTGGCGGATGGTGCTGGCGGGGCTGGCTACACCTTC.

The chain links TRBV6-2 or TRBV6-3 to TRBJ1-5, with D possibly matching TRBD1 (5 bases). From germline, CDR1 is MNHEY and CDR2 SVGEGT. Trimming left V 0 bases short and J 10 bases short, with 13 bases between. The CDR3 covers 14 residues. The CDR3 spells CASSYSQVTPPQHF. As DNA, the CDR3 is TGTGCCAGCAGTTACTCACAGGTTACCCCTCCCCAGCATTTT.

The chain uses TRBV3-1 (or the pseudogene TRBV3-2) and TRBJ2-4; D gene uncertain. V dropped 4 bases and J dropped 0 bases, with 13 bases sitting between them. The CDR3 runs to 16 residues. Germline V gene sequence: CDR1 LGHDT, CDR2 YNNKEL (reference sequence). The CDR3 spells CASSPELGLAKNIQYF. The CDR3 DNA reads TGTGCCAGCAGCCCCGAGCTCGGTCTAGCCAAAAACATTCAGTACTTC.

The chain recombines TRBV9 with TRBJ2-1; 8 bases fit TRBD2. The V and J ends lost 10 bases and 2 bases, in that order; junction bases with no gene match: 17. Germline V gene sequence: CDR1 SGDLS, CDR2 YYNGEE. The CDR3 has 17 residues. Written as DNA, the CDR3 is TGTGCCTCACACCCCGGGGGGGTACCCAGCCCCTACAATGAGCAGTTCTTC. It translates to CASHPGGVPSPYNEQFF.

Only one count was recorded for this clone. The chain has TRBV30 and TRBJ2-3, with TRBD2 identical over 9 bases. Per the germline V gene, CDR1 is GTSNPN and CDR2 is SVGIG (reference sequence). This CDR3 has 16 residues. V trimming: 5 bases; J trimming: 1 base; junction bases outside the gene matches: 10. As DNA, the CDR3 is TGTGCCTGGGGAGGAGAGGAGCGGGGGGGCACAGATACGCAGTATTTT. This sequence encodes CAWGGEERGGTDTQYF.

The rearrangement joins TRBV28 to TRBJ2-1; D ambiguous. CDR3 length equals 14 residues. Germline loops: CDR1 MDHEN, CDR2 SYDVKM. V was trimmed by 3 bases and J by 6 bases, leaving 12 bases between them. The CDR3 nucleotides are TGTGCCAGCAGTTTGAGACTTACCTTCAATGAGCAGTTCTTC. The encoded protein is CASSLRLTFNEQFF. Looking up the rest from reference TRBV28 and TRBJ2-1 gives the full variable domain: DVKVTQSSRYLVKRTGEKVFLECVQDMDHENMFWYRQDPGLGLRLIYFSYDVKMKEKGDIPEGYSVSREKKERFSLILESASTNQTSMYLCASSLRLTFNEQFFGPGTRLTVL.